The subject of this entry is one T cell receptor beta chain. This sample's time point: baseline pretreatment blood. Treatment noted: 15 Gy SBRT to primary tumor, nephrectomy 4 weeks later. Blood was sampled at baseline, 2 weeks and 4 weeks after SBRT. The patient's renal cell carcinoma had clear cell pathology. Libraries were prepared by immunoSEQ multiplex PCR; TCRdb keeps only in-frame clonotypes and omits some of them. The sample records about 140,000 clones, 75% to 90% being singletons. The data were taken from a study of radiation and T cells in renal cell carcinoma. The V end was cut by 7 bases, the J end by 2 bases, with 10 bases between. This CDR3 comprises 13 residues. Germline values: CDR1 MGHDK, CDR2 SYGVNS.

This chain connects TRBV25-1 to TRBJ2-3; TRBD1 is a possible D gene (5 bases). This sample comprised blood, obtained from a patient whose treatment included radiotherapy and nephrectomy. This clonotype originated in a woman in her 50s with renal cell carcinoma. CDR3 in DNA: TGTGCCAGCATTCTGACAGACACAGATACGCAGTATTTT. This sequence encodes CASILTDTDTQYF.